Following are 22 T cell receptor beta chains from one sample sequenced in a study of T cells in narcolepsy (dated by TCRdb to about 2018). Libraries were constructed by the immunoSEQ multiplex PCR assay. Imported from immuneACCESS, the table was reduced by TCRdb to in-frame sequences with V and J called. These copies leave out some clones; in studies compared against another copy, an unresolved V gene accounts for under half, and the cause of the remainder is not known. The sample table lists tens of thousands of clones, 75% to 85% of them with a count of one. The leading ten clones occupy 9.5% to 13% of the sample. Sequenced sample: memory (CD45RA-) CD4+ T cells from blood. What this sample's cell subset or site label stands for: memory T cells sorted ex vivo from peripheral blood. The receptors shown here come from a human donor in good health.

V gene TRBV7-2 combines with J gene TRBJ2-4; tentative D call: TRBD1 (6 bases). V gave up 5 bases and J gave up 1 base, with 9 bases separating them. Germline CDR1 SGHTA, CDR2 FQGNSA. There are 14 residues in the CDR3. The CDR3 region has the DNA TGTGCCAGCAGCATTGGACAGGCCAAAAACATTCAGTACTTC. It yields the protein CASSIGQAKNIQYF.

This clone was observed a single time. CDR3 sequence reads: CASSTGTSYNEQFF. Here the CDR3 DNA reads TGTGCCAGCAGTACCGGGACTAGCTACAATGAGCAGTTCTTC. This chain connects TRBV7-2 to TRBJ2-1; 8 bases line up with TRBD2. CDR1 and CDR2 (germline): SGHTA, FQGNSA. V gave up 6 bases and J gave up 3 bases; unmatched junction bases: 4. The CDR3 consists of 14 residues.

The chain joins TRBV29-1 to TRBJ2-6; D is possibly TRBD2 (5 bases). The germline CDR1 and CDR2 sequences are SQVTM and ANQGSEA. The length of the CDR3 is 15 residues. The V and J ends lost 4 bases and 3 bases respectively, with 13 bases between them. The CDR3 DNA reads as TGCAGCGTTGCGGGGTTTGATAGTGGGGCCAACGTCCTGACTTTC. Translated: CSVAGFDSGANVLTF.

CDR3 sequence reads: CASSIGTGEKLFF. The CDR3 DNA sequence: TGCGCCAGCAGCATTGGGACCGGGGAAAAACTGTTTTTT. The chain couples TRBV5-1 to TRBJ1-4; TRBD1 might be the D (5 bases). V lost 4 bases and J 8 bases, leaving 12 bases between the germline ends. The CDR3 extends over 13 amino acids. The germline CDR1 and CDR2 sequences are SGHRS and YFSETQ.

The genes are TRBV11-2 and TRBJ2-3; D is unresolved. Deletions cut 4 bases from V and 3 bases from J, with 11 bases between. CDR3 length: 14 residues. Germline CDR1 and CDR2: SGHAT and FQNNGV. CDR3: CASSSKGPTDTQYF. The CDR3 DNA reads as TGTGCCAGCAGCTCGAAAGGCCCGACAGATACGCAGTATTTT.

The rearrangement links TRBV6-6 to TRBJ2-7; D might be TRBD1 (5 bases). The CDR3 length is 15 residues. Trimming pared 0 bases from V and 4 bases from J, leaving 13 bases between. Germline CDR1 reads MNHNY; CDR2 reads SVGAGI (reference sequence). The CDR3 sequence: CASSYSIKGHYEQYF. The CDR3 DNA reads as TGTGCCAGCAGTTACTCGATCAAGGGGCATTACGAGCAGTACTTC.

This clone was observed a handful of times. V and J are TRBV7-2 and TRBJ2-3; D gene ambiguous. V dropped 1 base and J dropped 4 bases, with 9 bases sitting between them. The CDR3 is 14 residues long. From germline, CDR1 is SGHTA and CDR2 FQGNSA. CDR3 bases: TGTGCCAGCAGCTTAGTTGTCAGCGCAGATACGCAGTATTTT. Amino acids: CASSLVVSADTQYF.

The V gene is TRBV7-9, the J gene TRBJ2-2; the match to TRBD1 covers 7 bases. The trim removed 4 bases at V and 7 bases at J, leaving 9 bases unmatched. This CDR3 contains 15 residues. Per germline, CDR1 SEHNR and CDR2 FQNEAQ (reference sequence). The CDR3 nucleotides read TGTGCCAGCAGCTCCCCGACAGGGATCGGCGGGGAGCTGTTTTTT. As protein: CASSSPTGIGGELFF.

This chain connects TRBV28 to TRBJ2-4; 9 positions match TRBD2. The V gene's germline CDR1 is MDHEN and CDR2 SYDVKM. CDR3 length: 17 residues. J gave up 0 bases and V 5 bases, and 8 bases lay outside the gene matches. The CDR3 DNA sequence: TGTGCCAGCAGTATACCTCTAGCGGGACAAGCCAAAAACATTCAGTACTTC. Translated: CASSIPLAGQAKNIQYF.

The CDR3 DNA reads as TGTGCTAGTGGAGTAGCGGGAGGGAATGAGCAGTTCTTC. Its translation: CASGVAGGNEQFF. The chain recombines TRBV12-5 with TRBJ2-1, with 11 bases that match TRBD2. The CDR3 has 13 amino acids. V was pared by 6 bases and J by 7 bases, with 2 bases of the junction left unmatched. Germline assignment: CDR1 LGHNT and CDR2 FRNRAP.

The chain recombines TRBV30 with TRBJ2-7; 13 nucleotides match TRBD2. V shed 2 bases, J shed 3 bases, and the junction held 16 bases outside the gene matches. Germline V gene lookup returns CDR1 GTSNPN and CDR2 SVGIG (reference sequence). The CDR3 is made up of 19 amino acids. CDR3 amino acids: CAWSQPFRLAGGNDYEQYF. The CDR3 nucleotides are TGTGCCTGGAGTCAACCATTCCGACTAGCGGGAGGAAACGACTACGAGCAGTACTTC.

In its sample, this clone was seen once. In nucleotides, the CDR3 is TGTGCCATCCCGGCCGGAGTAGGCGAGCAGTACTTC. Protein sequence: CAIPAGVGEQYF. This sequence joins TRBV28 and TRBJ2-7; D remains unclear. V gave up 10 bases and J gave up 6 bases, with 16 bases separating them. The CDR3 length is 12 residues. Germline V gives CDR1 MDHEN, CDR2 SYDVKM.

CDR3 sequence reads: CASSSRDSRDGYTF. The CDR3 nucleotides are TGTGCCAGCAGCAGCCGGGACAGCCGTGATGGCTACACCTTC. The gene calls are TRBV7-2 and TRBJ1-2; 7 bases match TRBD1. This CDR3 contains 14 residues. With V trimmed by 5 bases and J by 6 bases, 9 bases remained unmatched. The germline V gene encodes CDR1 SGHTA and CDR2 FQGNSA.

The chain carries TRBV12-5 and TRBJ2-1; the D gene could be TRBD1 or TRBD2 (6 bases each). This CDR3 has 15 amino acids. Germline V gene sequence: CDR1 LGHNT, CDR2 FRNRAP. V lost 0 bases and J lost 8, with 14 bases in between. The CDR3 region is CASGLVGGPGDEQFF. CDR3 nucleotide sequence: TGTGCTAGTGGTTTGGTAGGAGGGCCAGGGGATGAGCAGTTCTTC.

The CDR3 here is CASSQVPGLAVYEQYF. The CDR3 DNA follows: TGCGCCAGCAGCCAAGTCCCGGGACTAGCAGTTTACGAGCAGTACTTC. The chain uses TRBV4-1 and TRBJ2-7, with 9 bases that match TRBD2. Germline-derived CDR1 and CDR2 are MGHRA and YSYEKL. This CDR3 has 16 amino acids. The V segment lost 1 base and the J segment 4 bases; nucleotides outside the gene matches: 8.

The gene calls are TRBV9 and TRBJ2-1; tentatively, D is TRBD2 (6 bases). CDR3 length: 14 residues. Deletions cut 0 bases from V and 6 bases from J, with 10 bases between. Per germline, CDR1 SGDLS and CDR2 YYNGEE. The CDR3 sequence is CASSVVGSGNEQFF. The CDR3 nucleotides are TGTGCCAGCAGCGTAGTAGGTAGCGGCAATGAGCAGTTCTTC.

This chain uses TRBV5-4 with TRBJ2-2, with TRBD1 matching 8 bases. The germline gives CDR1 SGHNT, CDR2 YYREEE (reference sequence). The CDR3 sequence is 15 residues long. V was pared by 4 bases and J by 7 bases, with 9 bases of the junction left unmatched. The CDR3 sequence is CASSPQGARNGELFF. The CDR3 DNA sequence: TGTGCCAGCAGCCCCCAGGGGGCGCGAAACGGGGAGCTGTTTTTT.

CDR3 DNA sequence: TGCGCCAGCAGTGGAATTGAGGTAAGGCAGGTTATCTACAATGAGCAGTTCTTC. It yields the protein CASSGIEVRQVIYNEQFF. The chain employs TRBV10-1 and TRBJ2-1; no definite D call. In germline, CDR1 is WNHNN, CDR2 SYGVQD (reference sequence). Deletions cut 4 bases from V and 3 bases from J, with 22 bases between. The CDR3 is 18 residues long.

The rearrangement joins TRBV5-1 to TRBJ1-3; D is ambiguous. V was trimmed by 6 bases and J by 0 bases, leaving 7 bases between them. Per germline, CDR1 SGHRS and CDR2 YFSETQ. There are 13 residues in the CDR3. Here the CDR3 reads CASTPGSGNTIYF. The CDR3 nucleotides are TGCGCCAGCACCCCGGGCTCTGGAAACACCATATATTTT. Full variable domain (remainder filled in from reference TRBV5-1 and TRBJ1-3): KAGVTQTPRYLIKTRGQQVTLSCSPISGHRSVSWYQQTPGQGLQFLFEYFSETQRNKGNFPGRFSGRQFSNSRSEMNVSTLELGDSALYLCASTPGSGNTIYFGEGSWLTVV.

By proportion, this clone is medium-sized. The chain has TRBV28 and TRBJ1-4, with D possibly matching TRBD1 (6 bases). This CDR3 has 15 residues. Trimming stripped 8 bases from V and 7 bases from J, with 20 bases between. The germline V gene encodes CDR1 MDHEN and CDR2 SYDVKM. CDR3 loop: CASALGGRGSEKLFF. In nucleotides, the CDR3 is TGTGCCAGCGCTCTGGGGGGGCGAGGGAGTGAAAAACTGTTTTTT.

The rearrangement links TRBV6-5 to TRBJ1-1; D is unclear. The CDR3 totals 14 residues. V lost 0 bases to trimming and J lost 0 bases, with 5 bases between them. CDR1 is MNHEY and CDR2 is SVGAGI in the germline V gene. CDR3 DNA: TGTGCCAGCAGTTACTCGATTGTGAACACTGAAGCTTTCTTT. Translated, it gives CASSYSIVNTEAFF.

This clone turned up a few times. The chain uses TRBV11-2 and TRBJ2-7; 8 bases are shared with TRBD1. From germline, CDR1 is SGHAT and CDR2 FQNNGV. This CDR3 comprises 14 residues. The V gene end was trimmed by 7 bases and the J gene end by 0 bases; junction bases not matched to a gene: 5. The CDR3 DNA is TGTGCCAGCAAATTGGACAGGGTCTCCTACGAGCAGTACTTC. Protein product: CASKLDRVSYEQYF.